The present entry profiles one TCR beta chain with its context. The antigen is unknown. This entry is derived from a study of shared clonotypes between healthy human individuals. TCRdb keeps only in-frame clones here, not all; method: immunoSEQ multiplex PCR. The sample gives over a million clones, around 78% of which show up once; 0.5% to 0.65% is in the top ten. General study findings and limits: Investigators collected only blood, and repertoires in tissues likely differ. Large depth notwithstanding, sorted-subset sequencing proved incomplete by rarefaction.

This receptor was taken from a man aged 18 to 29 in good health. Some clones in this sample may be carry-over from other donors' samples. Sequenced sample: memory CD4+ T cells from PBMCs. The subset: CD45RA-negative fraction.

CDR3 coding DNA: TGTGCCAGCAGCTTAGGGACTAGCAGCACAGATACGCAGTATTTT. The encoded protein is CASSLGTSSTDTQYF. The chain is built from TRBV11-1 and TRBJ2-3, with 8 bases identical to TRBD2. This CDR3 comprises 15 residues. The V gene's germline CDR1 is SGHAT and CDR2 FQDESV (reference sequence). V shed 1 base and J 0 bases; nucleotides not matched to a gene: 0. Complete variable domain (other parts from reference TRBV11-1 and TRBJ2-3): EAEVAQSPRYKITEKSQAVAFWCDPISGHATLYWYRQILGQGPELLVQFQDESVVDDSQLPKDRFSAERLKGVDSTLKIQPAELGDSAMYLCASSLGTSSTDTQYFGPGTRLTVL.